This T cell receptor beta chain was recorded in a study of cytomegalovirus exposure and HLA in healthy donors. The study ran its PCR with 60 Vbeta and 13 Jbeta primers. TCRdb's table, derived via immunoSEQ multiplex PCR, lists solely in-frame clones and lacks some. Counted here are roughly 130,000 clones, approximately 80% occurring once; the ten biggest clones make up around 3%. Unmatched junction bases numbered 4, after V lost 5 bases and J lost 10 bases. The CDR3 has 11 amino acids. Germline V gives CDR1 LNHDA, CDR2 SQIVND (reference sequence). In the case of this clone: What it binds is not known.

Broader study findings: Cytomegalovirus-associated status was assigned to some 160 TCR beta chains.

The sequenced sample consisted of PBMCs. The TCR comes from a woman under 30 in good health and CMV-seropositive. V gene TRBV19 combines with J gene TRBJ1-1; 7 nucleotides align to TRBD1. The CDR3 here is CASSRTGAAFF. CDR3 bases: TGTGCCAGTAGTCGTACAGGGGCAGCTTTCTTT.